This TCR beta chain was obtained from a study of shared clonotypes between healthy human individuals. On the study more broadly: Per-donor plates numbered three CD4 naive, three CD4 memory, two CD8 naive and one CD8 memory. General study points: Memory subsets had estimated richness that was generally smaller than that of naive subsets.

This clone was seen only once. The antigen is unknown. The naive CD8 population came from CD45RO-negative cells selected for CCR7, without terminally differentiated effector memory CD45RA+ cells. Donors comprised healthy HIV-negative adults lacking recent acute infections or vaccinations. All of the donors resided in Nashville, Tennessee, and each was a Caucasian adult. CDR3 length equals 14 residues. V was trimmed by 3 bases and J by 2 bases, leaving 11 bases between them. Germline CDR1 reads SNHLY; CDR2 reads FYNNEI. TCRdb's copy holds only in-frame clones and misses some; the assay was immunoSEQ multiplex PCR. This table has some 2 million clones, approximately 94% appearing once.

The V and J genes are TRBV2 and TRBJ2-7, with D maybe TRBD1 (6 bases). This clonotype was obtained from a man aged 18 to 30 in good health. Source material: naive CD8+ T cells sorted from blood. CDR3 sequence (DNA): TGTGCCAGCAGTGAGGGCAGGGGCACCTACGAGCAGTACTTC. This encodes CASSEGRGTYEQYF.